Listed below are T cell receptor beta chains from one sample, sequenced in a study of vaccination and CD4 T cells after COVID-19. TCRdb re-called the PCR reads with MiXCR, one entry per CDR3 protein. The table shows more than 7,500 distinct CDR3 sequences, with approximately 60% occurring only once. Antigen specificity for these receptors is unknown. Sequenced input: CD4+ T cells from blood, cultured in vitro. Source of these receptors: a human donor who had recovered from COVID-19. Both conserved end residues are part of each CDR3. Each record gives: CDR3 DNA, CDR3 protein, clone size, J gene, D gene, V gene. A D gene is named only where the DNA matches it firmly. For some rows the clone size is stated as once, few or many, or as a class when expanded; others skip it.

TGTGCCAGCAGCCAAGACACGAGGGGGGGGCAAGATACGCAGTATTTT	CASSQDTRGGQDTQYF	NA	TRBJ2-3	NA	TRBV14
TGCAGTGCTAGAACCGACACGAAATTTTTGAACACTGAAGCTTTCTTT	CSARTDTKFLNTEAFF	NA	TRBJ1-1	NA	TRBV20-1
TGTGCCAGCAGTATCTCTAAAACCTACGAGCAGTACTTC	CASSISKTYEQYF	NA	TRBJ2-7	NA	TRBV2
TGTGCCAGCAGTGAGGAGTATTCGCAGTATTTT	CASSEEYSQYF	NA	TRBJ2-3	NA	TRBV2
TGTGCCAGCAGCTCACCCCAGGGGGGCTATGGCTACACCTTC	CASSSPQGGYGYTF	few	TRBJ1-2	TRBD1	TRBV5-4
TGCGCCAGCAGCCTCCAGCCTTCGGGCCAAGAGACCCAGTACTTC	CASSLQPSGQETQYF	NA	TRBJ2-5	NA	TRBV5-1
TGTGCCAGCAGTTTATCGGGGTCTGGAAACACCATATATTTT	CASSLSGSGNTIYF	NA	TRBJ1-3	NA	TRBV27
TGTGCCAGTAGACATGTCGCCAGGAGCTATGGCTACACCTTC	CASRHVARSYGYTF	NA	TRBJ1-2	NA	TRBV19
TGTGCCAGCAGCGTTTTTGGGTACTCAAATTCACCCCTCCACTTT	CASSVFGYSNSPLHF	NA	TRBJ1-6	NA	TRBV5-8
TGCAGTGCTAGTCCCCTGAGCCGCGAGACCCAGTACTTC	CSASPLSRETQYF	NA	TRBJ2-5	NA	TRBV20-1
TGTGCCAGCAGTTTGGTCAGTAACACTGAAGCTTTCTTT	CASSLVSNTEAFF	NA	TRBJ1-1	NA	TRBV6-2/TRBV6-3
TGTGCCAGCCTAGACATATCCGGAAACACCATATATTTT	CASLDISGNTIYF	NA	TRBJ1-3	NA	TRBV19
TGTGCCAGTAGGAAGGACAGGGGTGTGAAGACCCAGTACTTC	CASRKDRGVKTQYF	NA	TRBJ2-5	TRBD1	TRBV19
TGTGCCAGCAGCCAAGATTTGAACAGTAACTATGGCTACACCTTC	CASSQDLNSNYGYTF	NA	TRBJ1-2	NA	TRBV3-1
TGTGCCAGCAGAAGTATGGGGACGGCTTATGGCTACACCTTC	CASRSMGTAYGYTF	NA	TRBJ1-2	NA	TRBV6-1
TGCAGTGCTTCCGGAGGGGGATTCACAGATACGCAGTATTTT	CSASGGGFTDTQYF	few	TRBJ2-3	NA	TRBV20-1
TGCGCCAGCAGCCGGGAAGGAAGCTCTCAGACCTATGGCTACACCTTC	CASSREGSSQTYGYTF	NA	TRBJ1-2	NA	TRBV5-1
TGTGCCAGCAGTGAAGGGGGTTGGCAGCCCCAGCATTTT	CASSEGGWQPQHF	once	TRBJ1-5	NA	TRBV6-1
TGTGCCAGCAGCGCTTGTCCTGTCGCCGGCCCCCGGCAGCCCCAGCATTTT	CASSACPVAGPRQPQHF	NA	TRBJ1-5	NA	TRBV21-1
TGTGCCAGCAGTTACTTGGCAGGGGGTTCGGGAACTGAAGCTTTCTTT	CASSYLAGGSGTEAFF	NA	TRBJ1-1	TRBD1	TRBV6-2/TRBV6-3
TGCAGTGCTAGAGATCCTAGACGGGTCGCTTCCTACGAGCAGTACTTC	CSARDPRRVASYEQYF	NA	TRBJ2-7	NA	TRBV20-1
TGTGCCAGCAGCTTTGACGGGGGGGTTCTCCGTTACAATGAGCAGTTCTTC	CASSFDGGVLRYNEQFF	NA	TRBJ2-1	NA	TRBV12-1
TGTGCCAGCAGCTCTGGGACAGGGGTTAACTATGGCTACACCTTC	CASSSGTGVNYGYTF	NA	TRBJ1-2	TRBD1	TRBV11-2
TGTGCCACCAGCAGAGATCGGTGGGTGGGCGATGAGCAGTTCTTC	CATSRDRWVGDEQFF	NA	TRBJ2-1	NA	TRBV15